This record looks at one TCR beta chain sequence and its context. Ages ranged from roughly 18 to 100 years, with residence in approximately 25 US areas. The germline gives CDR1 KGHDR, CDR2 SFDVKD. Losses at the gene ends were 3 bases for V and 8 bases for J; bases not matched to a gene: 14. The CDR3 contains 16 residues. This specimen comes from a study of blood T cell repertoires in COVID-19. Study as a whole: Samples came from the United States, Italy and Spain, spanning acute and convalescent COVID-19.

Per the original data handling: Amplification of reference gene primers was used by the study to estimate nucleated cell counts. The data were produced by immunoSEQ multiplex PCR, yet TCRdb's version contains in-frame clones alone and is incomplete. V and J calls and clone size come straight from that table; D and trimming were deduced from the DNA. The sample comprises fewer than 400,000 clones, roughly 89% of which are singletons, and about 5.2% rests with the top ten. Sequencing input: PBMCs or T cells enriched from blood (not recorded which). V is TRBV24-1 and J is TRBJ1-2, with 7 positions matching TRBD1. The sequence was collected from a man aged 55 to 69 who had recovered from COVID-19. CDR3 nucleotide sequence: TGTGCCACCAGTGATCCCTCTTTGACAGGGTGGGGCGGCTACACCTTC. As protein: CATSDPSLTGWGGYTF.